This T cell receptor (beta chain) emerged from a study of cytomegalovirus exposure and HLA in healthy donors. The study, taken as a whole, reports: With DRB1 most and HLA-C fewest, TCR association rates differed between HLA loci in a later analysis.

60 Vbeta and 13 Jbeta primers were used in PCR. The protocol was immunoSEQ multiplex PCR, while the TCRdb copy is restricted to in-frame clones and leaves out a portion. Among about 160,000 clones listed, approximately 79% were seen once. CDR1 and CDR2 from the germline V gene are MNHEY and SVGAGI. V was cut by 5 bases and J by 7 bases, with 18 bases left in between. The length of the CDR3 is 14 residues. As regards this clone: No antigen is known for it.

The donors, nominally healthy at sampling, likely had unrecorded immune exposures. The source of this sequence is a man in his sixties in good health and CMV-seronegative. The sequenced sample was PBMCs. The genes are TRBV6-5 and TRBJ2-7; a possible D gene is TRBD2 (5 bases). The CDR3 DNA reads as TGTGCCAGCAGTCCTAGGACCTCCACGGGAGAGCAGTACTTC. This gives the protein CASSPRTSTGEQYF.